This T cell receptor (beta chain) was identified in a study of beta chain features in type 1 diabetes. Findings and caveats of the study: Moderately but significantly shorter TCRB CDR3s were found in Type 1 diabetes patients in all four CD4+ subsets.

Investigators reverse transcribed all isolated RNA, so they sequenced expressed TCRB transcripts. The data were produced by immunoSEQ multiplex PCR, yet TCRdb's version contains in-frame clones alone and is incomplete. The sample carries roughly 730,000 clones, roughly 13% recorded once. About this clone: Antigen specificity is unknown.

CDR3 length: 14 amino acids. V lost 6 bases and J lost 0, with 11 bases in between. Germline values: CDR1 SGHRS, CDR2 YFSETQ. Sequencing was carried out using naive CD4+ T cells from blood. The clonotype comes from a man younger than 35 with type 1 diabetes. The chain carries TRBV5-1 and TRBJ2-3, with a tentative D call TRBD1 (5 bases). The CDR3 is CASKDKVSTDTQYF. The CDR3 coding sequence is TGCGCCAGCAAGGACAAGGTTAGCACAGATACGCAGTATTTT.